Listed here are 21 T cell receptor beta chains from one sample, sequenced in a study of OX40 agonist ivuxolimab in advanced cancers. The method was immunoSEQ multiplex PCR; TCRdb's version includes in-frame clones alone and lacks a portion of them. Of about 78,000 clones in the sample, more than 80% were seen once. The material was CD4+ or CD8+ T cells sorted from blood, obtained in a trial of the OX40 agonist ivuxolimab. Every receptor here comes from an adult with an advanced solid tumor such as melanoma, head and neck, liver or kidney cancer.

This clone was counted a single time. The chain employs TRBV11-2 and TRBJ1-3; 7 bases map to TRBD1. The V gene's germline CDR1 is SGHAT and CDR2 FQNNGV. This CDR3 has 15 residues. After removal of 1 base from V and 0 bases from J, the junction contained 0 bases not matched to a gene. CDR3 protein: CASSLAGGSGNTIYF. The CDR3 DNA reads TGTGCCAGCAGCTTAGCAGGGGGCTCTGGAAACACCATATATTTT.

The rearrangement joins TRBV5-1 to TRBJ1-1; 7 bases align to TRBD1. CDR1 SGHRS and CDR2 YFSETQ come from the germline V gene. The CDR3 runs 14 residues. V lost 4 bases, J lost 4 bases, and 7 bases stayed unmatched. CDR3 in DNA: TGCGCCAGCAGCACAACACAGGGGAGCACTGAAGCTTTCTTT. It specifies CASSTTQGSTEAFF.

This chain joins TRBV29-1 and TRBJ1-2, with a possible D match to TRBD1 (6 bases). Between the trimmed V and J ends, which lost 3 bases and 7 bases, there was a span of 12 bases. Germline CDR1 and CDR2: SQVTM and ANQGSEA. The length of the CDR3 is 12 residues. CDR3 DNA: TGCAGCGTTGATAGGGGGGCGCGTGGCTACACCTTC. As protein: CSVDRGARGYTF. Filled out from reference TRBV29-1 and TRBJ1-2, the complete variable domain reads SAVISQKPSRDICQRGTSLTIQCQVDSQVTMMFWYRQQPGQSLTLIATANQGSEATYESGFVIDKFPISRPNLTFSTLTVSNMSPEDSSIYLCSVDRGARGYTFGSGTRLTVV.

The CDR3 is CASSLDRGQVYEQYF. The CDR3 DNA sequence: TGTGCCAGCAGCTTAGATCGGGGACAGGTATACGAGCAGTACTTC. This chain uses TRBV11-1 with TRBJ2-7, with TRBD1 identical over 8 bases. This CDR3 comprises 15 residues. The germline V gene has CDR1 SGHAT and CDR2 FQDESV (reference sequence). With 1 base clipped from V and 4 bases from J, the junction kept 6 bases outside the gene matches.

This clone was observed a single time. The chain carries TRBV28 and TRBJ1-1; D possibly corresponds to TRBD1 (5 bases). From germline, CDR1 is MDHEN and CDR2 SYDVKM. The CDR3 loop spans 15 amino acids. V was shortened by 2 bases and J by 13 bases, with 23 bases between the two germline ends. The CDR3 sequence: CASSLLLGGAMRDFF. CDR3 nucleotides: TGTGCCAGCAGTTTACTCCTTGGAGGGGCCATGAGAGATTTCTTT.

The chain uses TRBV9 and TRBJ2-5; TRBD2 matches at 14 bases. CDR3 size: 16 residues. Germline V gene data show CDR1 as SGDLS and CDR2 as YYNGEE. V shed 4 bases and J 2 bases; nucleotides not matched to a gene: 4. CDR3 coding DNA: TGTGCCAGCAGCAGGAGACTAGCGGGAGGGCAAGAGACCCAGTACTTC. Its translation is CASSRRLAGGQETQYF.

The chain uses TRBV6-5 and TRBJ2-5; 7 bases match TRBD2. J lost 3 bases, V lost 7 bases, and 11 bases had no gene match. The CDR3 contains 15 residues. Germline V gene data show CDR1 as MNHEY and CDR2 as SVGAGI. Written as DNA, the CDR3 is TGTGCCAGCAAGGGAATCCGGCTAGCGGAAGAGACCCAGTACTTC. Protein product: CASKGIRLAEETQYF.

The gene calls are TRBV28 and TRBJ2-7; D is ambiguous. The CDR3 contains 13 residues. CDR1 and CDR2 (germline): MDHEN, SYDVKM. Trimming stripped 3 bases from V and 0 bases from J, with 6 bases between. DNA for the CDR3: TGTGCCAGCAGTTTCGAAAACTCCTACGAGCAGTACTTC. This sequence encodes CASSFENSYEQYF.

The J gene is TRBJ2-3, the V gene TRBV4-1; D might be TRBD1 or TRBD2, each matching 7 bases. Trimming shortened V by 7 bases and J by 2 bases, and 16 bases separated the two germline ends. Germline V gives CDR1 MGHRA, CDR2 YSYEKL. CDR3 length: 15 residues. The CDR3 is CASTPRGGFTDTQYF. For the CDR3, the DNA is TGCGCCAGCACTCCCAGGGGGGGATTCACAGATACGCAGTATTTT.

The chain joins TRBV7-2 to TRBJ1-2, with D possibly TRBD1 on 5 matching bases. Germline V gene sequence: CDR1 SGHTA, CDR2 FQGNSA. The CDR3 covers 15 residues. V was clipped by 5 bases and J by 1 base, with 14 bases between them. CDR3 coding DNA: TGTGCCAGCAGCCTCCGGGACCGACTTAACTATGGCTACACCTTC. Translation: CASSLRDRLNYGYTF.

CDR3 bases: TGTGCCAGCAGTTACGGCCGGGCGTCCTACGAGCAGTACTTC. This encodes CASSYGRASYEQYF. The chain recombines TRBV6-5 with TRBJ2-7, with D hard to call. The germline CDR1 and CDR2 sequences are MNHEY and SVGAGI. V was pared by 2 bases and J by 1 base, with 9 bases between. The CDR3 is 14 amino acids.

The V and J genes are TRBV11-1 and TRBJ2-1; 10 nucleotides agree with TRBD1. The junction had 7 bases not matched to a gene; V was cut back by 0 bases and J by 5 bases. Germline V gene data show CDR1 as SGHAT and CDR2 as FQDESV (reference sequence). The CDR3 runs to 17 residues. This CDR3 is CASSLARGGQGHNEQFF. CDR3 bases: TGTGCCAGCAGCTTAGCCAGGGGGGGACAGGGGCACAATGAGCAGTTCTTC.

This clone was observed a few times. The chain employs TRBV5-1 and TRBJ2-3; 9 positions match TRBD2. The CDR3 extends over 13 amino acids. Germline CDR1 and CDR2: SGHRS and YFSETQ. After removal of 5 bases from V and 7 bases from J, the junction contained 5 bases not matched to a gene. The CDR3 loop reads CASRTAGGYTQYF. The DNA for the CDR3 is TGCGCCAGCAGGACAGCGGGAGGCTATACGCAGTATTTT.

The rearrangement joins TRBV5-1 to TRBJ1-6; D may be TRBD1 (6 bases). Germline-derived CDR1 and CDR2 are SGHRS and YFSETQ. V was shortened by 4 bases and J by 9 bases, with 11 bases between the two germline ends. The CDR3 sequence is 13 residues long. For the CDR3, the DNA is TGCGCCAGCAGCAGACAGGACTTTTCACCCCTCCACTTT. Protein product: CASSRQDFSPLHF. The full variable domain, rest sourced from reference TRBV5-1 and TRBJ1-6, is KAGVTQTPRYLIKTRGQQVTLSCSPISGHRSVSWYQQTPGQGLQFLFEYFSETQRNKGNFPGRFSGRQFSNSRSEMNVSTLELGDSALYLCASSRQDFSPLHFGNGTRLTVT.

The V and J genes are TRBV6-6 and TRBJ2-7, with D perhaps TRBD1 or TRBD2 (5 bases each). CDR3 length: 11 residues. CDR1 is MNHNY and CDR2 is SVGAGI in the germline V gene (reference sequence). Trimming pared 9 bases from V and 5 bases from J, leaving 11 bases between. The chain's CDR3 is CASSRDHEQYF. The DNA for the CDR3 is TGTGCCAGTTCCAGGGACCACGAGCAGTACTTC.

The chain joins TRBV5-1 to TRBJ2-5; D is possibly TRBD1 or TRBD2 (6 bases each). The length of the CDR3 is 15 residues. Germline assignment: CDR1 SGHRS and CDR2 YFSETQ. Deletions cut 6 bases from V and 5 bases from J, with 20 bases between. The CDR3: CASILGGTRGETQYF. CDR3 sequence (DNA): TGCGCCAGCATCCTTGGGGGCACCCGGGGGGAGACCCAGTACTTC.

V and J are TRBV11-1 and TRBJ2-4; 8 bases match TRBD2. J lost 3 bases, V lost 1 base, and 11 bases had no gene match. Germline-derived CDR1 and CDR2 are SGHAT and FQDESV (reference sequence). The CDR3 spans 18 residues. The CDR3 DNA reads as TGTGCCAGCAGCTTAGATCTGCCTAGCGGGCTCTTCAAAAACATTCAGTACTTC. It specifies CASSLDLPSGLFKNIQYF.

The chain uses TRBV6-6 and TRBJ1-1, with 7 bases aligning to TRBD1. Per the germline V gene, CDR1 is MNHNY and CDR2 is SVGAGI (reference sequence). The CDR3 has 13 residues. V lost 7 bases to trimming and J lost 7 bases; unmatched junction nucleotides: 9. In nucleotides, the CDR3 is TGTGCCAGCATTTCAAGGGGGCAGGGTGAAGCTTTCTTT. Amino acid sequence: CASISRGQGEAFF.

The chain has TRBV9 and TRBJ1-2; D may be TRBD1 (5 bases). V was clipped by 4 bases and J by 8 bases, with 18 bases between them. CDR3 length: 14 amino acids. The germline CDR1 and CDR2 sequences are SGDLS and YYNGEE. The CDR3 sequence is CASSLWEGTEGYTF. The CDR3, as DNA: TGTGCCAGCAGCCTATGGGAGGGGACCGAGGGCTACACCTTC.

This sequence joins TRBV28 and TRBJ2-7, with 7 bases identical to TRBD1. The junction had 4 bases not matched to a gene; V was cut back by 5 bases and J by 0 bases. CDR1 is MDHEN and CDR2 is SYDVKM in the germline V gene. The CDR3 loop spans 14 amino acids. CDR3 coding DNA: TGTGCCAGCAGTACCACAGGGGACTCCTACGAGCAGTACTTC. Amino acid sequence: CASSTTGDSYEQYF. Full variable domain (missing parts from reference TRBV28 and TRBJ2-7): DVKVTQSSRYLVKRTGEKVFLECVQDMDHENMFWYRQDPGLGLRLIYFSYDVKMKEKGDIPEGYSVSREKKERFSLILESASTNQTSMYLCASSTTGDSYEQYFGPGTRLTVT.

J is TRBJ1-1 and V is TRBV19, with a weak D call TRBD1 (5 bases). The CDR3 is 12 residues long. The germline gives CDR1 LNHDA, CDR2 SQIVND (reference sequence). The CDR3 DNA is TGTGCGACAGTCGCAGGTTGGGCTCGAGCTTTCTTT. Its protein product is CATVAGWARAFF. The complete variable domain, with remaining parts taken from reference TRBV19 and TRBJ1-1, reads DGGITQSPKYLFRKEGQNVTLSCEQNLNHDAMYWYRQDPGQGLRLIYYSQIVNDFQKGDIAEGYSVSREKKESFPLTVTSAQKNPTAFYLCATVAGWARAFFGQGTRLTVV.